This T cell receptor (beta chain) was retrieved from a study of T cell clonality in common variable immunodeficiency. Findings of the study overall: Compared with healthy controls, CVID subjects showed increased TCRbeta clonality, mostly in about a third. Common variable immunodeficiency TCR beta sequences reportedly had fewer deletions and N-nucleotide insertions. Compared with controls, CVID subjects had fewer shared TCRbeta clones.

The assay was immunoSEQ multiplex PCR, and TCRdb's table has in-frame clones only and misses some. The sample has 35,000 or so clones, none seen only once. There are many counts of this clone. Its specificity is unknown. The read falls 3 residues short of the CDR3 end, and the missing part is taken from the germline J gene. V gave up 5 bases and J gave up 4 bases, with 11 bases separating them. The length of the CDR3 is 13 residues. CDR1 SQVTM and CDR2 ANQGSEA come from the germline V gene. Blood samples were heparinized, about 4.5 to 9 ml per donor. The sequence was collected from a person aged 18 to 75 in good health. The source material was peripheral blood mononuclear cells. The rearrangement joins TRBV29-1 to TRBJ2-2, with D possibly being TRBD1 (5 bases). The CDR3 reads CSVSQGSTGELFF. The covered CDR3 bases are TGCAGCGTTTCCCAGGGTAGCACCGGGGAG.